These 7 T cell receptor beta chains originate from one sample sequenced in a study of identical twins. TCRdb reprocessed the 5' RACE reads with MiXCR, giving one entry per CDR3 protein. Among under 900,000 distinct CDR3 sequences listed, around a sixth were seen once. A further study also used this sample, focusing on T cells expressing NK-cell markers.

Material for sequencing was PBMCs. All receptors come from a woman aged 18-35 years in good health.

This clonotype appeared once. The V gene is TRBV5-8, the J gene TRBJ2-5; TRBD1 agrees at 7 bases. Unmatched junction bases numbered 3, after V lost 4 bases and J lost 0 bases. Germline CDR1 SGHTS, CDR2 YDEGEE. This CDR3 is 14 amino acids long. As DNA, the CDR3 is TGTGCCAGCAGCCCTACAGGGGACCAAGAGACCCAGTACTTC. Its protein is CASSPTGDQETQYF. Supplemented by reference TRBV5-8 and TRBJ2-5, the full variable domain reads EAGVTQSPTHLIKTRGQQATLRCSPISGHTSVYWYQQALGLGLQFLLWYDEGEERNRGNFPPRFSGRQFPNYSSELNVNALELEDSALYLCASSPTGDQETQYFGPGTRLLVL.

In nucleotides, the CDR3 is TGCAGTGCTAGACAGCGGGGATTCCGCTACGAGCAGTACTTC. Its protein product is CSARQRGFRYEQYF. This chain joins TRBV20-1 and TRBJ2-7, with 7 positions matching TRBD2. Germline values: CDR1 DFQATT, CDR2 SNEGSKA (reference sequence). V lost 2 bases, J lost 3 bases, and 7 bases stayed unmatched. The CDR3 runs 14 residues.

This chain links TRBV24-1 with TRBJ2-1, with 9 bases matching TRBD1. CDR1 and CDR2 from the germline V gene are KGHDR and SFDVKD. V shed 4 bases and J 0 bases; nucleotides not matched to a gene: 6. CDR3 length: 17 amino acids. CDR3 residues: CATSETGGLSSYNEQFF. The CDR3 DNA reads as TGTGCCACCAGTGAGACAGGGGGACTAAGCTCCTACAATGAGCAGTTCTTC.

The chain employs TRBV5-6 and TRBJ2-2; no reliable D call. Trimming pared 0 bases from V and 3 bases from J, leaving 9 bases between. From germline, CDR1 is SGHDT and CDR2 YYEEEE. The CDR3 is 15 amino acids. Here the CDR3 DNA reads TGTGCCAGCAGCTTGGGGGTTACGGACACCGGGGAGCTGTTTTTT. The encoded protein is CASSLGVTDTGELFF. The full variable domain, in which reference TRBV5-6 and TRBJ2-2 provide the parts outside the CDR3, is DAGVTQSPTHLIKTRGQQVTLRCSPKSGHDTVSWYQQALGQGPQFIFQYYEEEERQRGNFPDRFSGHQFPNYSSELNVNALLLGDSALYLCASSLGVTDTGELFFGEGSRLTVL.

This clonotype was detected a few times. The chain links TRBV6-2 or TRBV6-3 to TRBJ2-1, with 13 bases matching TRBD2. Per germline, CDR1 MNHEY and CDR2 SVGEGT. The junction had 11 bases not matched to a gene; V was cut back by 4 bases and J by 2 bases. There are 19 residues in the CDR3. The CDR3 DNA is TGTGCCAGCAGTTCCCCGCGGACTAGCGGGAGTACTCCCTACAATGAGCAGTTCTTC. This sequence encodes CASSSPRTSGSTPYNEQFF.

The chain carries TRBV5-5 and TRBJ1-2; a possible D gene is TRBD1 (6 bases). The CDR3 extends over 14 amino acids. Trimming cost V 4 bases and J 6 bases, with 16 bases left between them. Germline CDR1 reads SGHKS; CDR2 reads YYEKEE (reference sequence). The CDR3: CASSNNREVDGYTF. The CDR3 coding sequence is TGTGCCAGCAGCAACAACAGGGAAGTGGATGGCTACACCTTC.

The J gene is TRBJ2-3, the V gene TRBV12-3 or TRBV12-4; the match to TRBD2 covers 7 bases. The ends lost 8 bases at V and 4 bases at J; junction bases unmatched: 9. The CDR3 extends over 14 amino acids. CDR3 sequence: CASQIGGIADTQYF. CDR3 nucleotides: TGTGCCAGCCAAATCGGGGGGATCGCAGATACGCAGTATTTT.